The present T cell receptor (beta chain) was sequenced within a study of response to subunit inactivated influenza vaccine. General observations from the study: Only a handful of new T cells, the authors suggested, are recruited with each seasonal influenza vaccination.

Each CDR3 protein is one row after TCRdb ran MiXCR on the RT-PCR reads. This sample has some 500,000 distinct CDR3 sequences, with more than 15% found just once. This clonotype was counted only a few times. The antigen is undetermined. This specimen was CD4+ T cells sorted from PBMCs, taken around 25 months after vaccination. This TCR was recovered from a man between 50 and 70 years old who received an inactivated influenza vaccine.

The CDR3 DNA reads as TGCAGCCCAGGGGGGGGAGAGATGAACACTGAAGCTTTCTTT. As protein: CSPGGGEMNTEAFF. V gene TRBV29-1 combines with J gene TRBJ1-1, with TRBD1 matching over 7 bases. Trimming at V came to 8 bases and at J to 0 bases, leaving 9 bases not matched to a gene. The CDR3 is 14 residues long. CDR1 and CDR2 (germline): SQVTM, ANQGSEA.